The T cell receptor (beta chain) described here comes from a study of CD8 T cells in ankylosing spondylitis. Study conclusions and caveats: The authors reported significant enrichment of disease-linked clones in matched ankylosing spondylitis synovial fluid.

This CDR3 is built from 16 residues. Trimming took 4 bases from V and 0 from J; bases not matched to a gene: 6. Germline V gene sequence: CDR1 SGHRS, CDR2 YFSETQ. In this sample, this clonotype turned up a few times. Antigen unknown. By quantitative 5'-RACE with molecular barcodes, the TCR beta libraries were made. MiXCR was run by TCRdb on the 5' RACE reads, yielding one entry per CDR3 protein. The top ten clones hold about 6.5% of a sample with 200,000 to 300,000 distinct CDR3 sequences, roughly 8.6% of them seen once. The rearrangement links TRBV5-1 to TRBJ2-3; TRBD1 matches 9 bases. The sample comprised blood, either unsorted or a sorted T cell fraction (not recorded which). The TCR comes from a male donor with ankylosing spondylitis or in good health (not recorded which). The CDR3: CASSRGQGFSTDTQYF. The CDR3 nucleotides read TGCGCCAGCAGCCGCGGACAGGGGTTTAGCACAGATACGCAGTATTTT.